A selection of T cell receptor beta chains follows, all from one sample in a study of T cell repertoires in cytomegalovirus infection. TCRdb recomputed calls from the reads with MiXCR, one row per CDR3 protein. The sample lists 150,000 to 200,000 distinct CDR3 sequences; around an eighth were seen once. The material sequenced was PBMCs. The source is a human donor in good health (CMV status not recorded). Some clones in this sample may be carry-over from other donors' samples. Both conserved end residues are part of each CDR3. The D gene is left open where the match is weak. Clone size is given for some rows only: seen once, a few or many times, or a class if the clone is expanded.

V	D	size	J	CDR3	DNA
TRBV7-2	.	many	TRBJ2-7	CASSLEGVETYEQYF	TGTGCCAGCAGCTTAGAAGGGGTAGAAACCTACGAGCAGTACTTC
TRBV7-2	TRBD1	many	TRBJ1-6	CASSYADRGNSPLHF	TGTGCCAGCAGCTACGCGGACAGGGGGAATTCACCCCTCCACTTT
TRBV7-6	.	few	TRBJ2-2	CASMRGSVTGELFF	TGTGCCAGCATGAGGGGGTCGGTCACCGGGGAGCTGTTTTTT
TRBV11-2	.	.	TRBJ1-2	CASSFGASSDYGYTF	TGTGCCAGCAGCTTCGGAGCTTCATCGGACTATGGCTACACCTTC
TRBV13	.	.	TRBJ1-3	CASSTGTEPGNTIYF	TGTGCCAGCAGCACCGGGACGGAGCCTGGAAACACCATATATTTT
TRBV30	.	few	TRBJ2-3	CAWNEGVGADTQYF	TGTGCCTGGAATGAGGGAGTGGGCGCAGATACGCAGTATTTT
TRBV7-9	.	many	TRBJ1-1	CASSFGTRAEAFF	TGTGCCAGCAGCTTCGGGACGAGAGCTGAAGCTTTCTTT
TRBV14	.	.	TRBJ1-2	CASSPDGTGPYANYGYTF	TGTGCCAGCAGCCCAGATGGTACAGGGCCCTACGCTAACTATGGCTACACCTTC
TRBV12-3/TRBV12-4	.	few	TRBJ1-5	CASSLTEDSNQPQHF	TGTGCCAGCAGTTTGACAGAAGATAGCAATCAGCCCCAGCATTTT
TRBV18	TRBD1	many	TRBJ1-1	CASSLTGTDLNTEAFF	TGTGCCAGCTCGCTTACCGGGACAGACCTGAACACTGAAGCTTTCTTT
TRBV11-2	.	few	TRBJ1-2	CASSLSRGGYTF	TGTGCCAGCAGCCTCTCCCGGGGAGGCTACACCTTC
TRBV27	.	many	TRBJ1-1	CASSPALANTEAFF	TGTGCCAGCAGTCCGGCCTTAGCCAACACTGAAGCTTTCTTT